Shown below are 25 T cell receptor beta chains from a single sample sequenced in a study of blood T cell repertoires in COVID-19. The repertoire was sequenced with immunoSEQ multiplex PCR; TCRdb's copy has only in-frame clones and lacks some. The sample includes approximately 68,000 clones, more than 65% seen only once; the top ten take 9.8%. Sequenced input: peripheral blood. The receptors were gathered from a woman aged 45-59 years with acute or convalescent COVID-19.

This rearrangement joins TRBV5-8 to TRBJ1-1, with no clear D. The CDR3 spans 14 residues. Germline CDR1 is SGHTS and CDR2 is YDEGEE. V was clipped by 2 bases and J by 4 bases, with 12 bases between them. CDR3 nucleotide sequence: TGTGCCAGCAGCTTTACCCGAATGAGCACTGAAGCTTTCTTT. Translating gives CASSFTRMSTEAFF.

As concerns this clone: The same CDR3 arises from other DNA sequences in this sample as well. The chain has TRBV6-5 and TRBJ2-1; 9 bases agree with TRBD2. Trimming at V came to 2 bases and at J to 5 bases, leaving 4 bases not matched to a gene. Per germline, CDR1 MNHEY and CDR2 SVGAGI. The CDR3 is 15 residues long. CDR3: CASSYAGGPNNEQFF. CDR3 DNA: TGTGCCAGCAGTTACGCGGGGGGGCCTAACAATGAGCAGTTCTTC.

The CDR3 protein is CASSPRSREGGETQYF. CDR3 coding DNA: TGTGCCAGCAGCCCCCGCTCGAGGGAGGGAGGGGAGACCCAGTACTTC. The chain is built from TRBV7-9 and TRBJ2-5, with 7 bases identical to TRBD2. With 5 bases clipped from V and 5 bases from J, the junction kept 14 bases outside the gene matches. Germline CDR1 and CDR2: SEHNR and FQNEAQ (reference sequence). This CDR3 has 16 residues. Full variable domain (rest looked up from reference TRBV7-9 and TRBJ2-5): DTGVSQNPRHKITKRGQNVTFRCDPISEHNRLYWYRQTLGQGPEFLTYFQNEAQLEKSRLLSDRFSAERPKGSFSTLEIQRTEQGDSAMYLCASSPRSREGGETQYFGPGTRLLVL.

There are a few counts of this clone. The rearrangement links TRBV7-9 to TRBJ2-2; 11 nucleotides align to TRBD1. Trimming at V came to 5 bases and at J to 3 bases, leaving 5 bases not matched to a gene. This CDR3 comprises 16 residues. The germline gives CDR1 SEHNR, CDR2 FQNEAQ (reference sequence). CDR3 DNA: TGTGCCAGCAGCCCCGGACAGGGGGCCTACACCGGGGAGCTGTTTTTT. Translation gives CASSPGQGAYTGELFF. Drawing the rest from reference TRBV7-9 and TRBJ2-2, the complete variable domain is DTGVSQNPRHKITKRGQNVTFRCDPISEHNRLYWYRQTLGQGPEFLTYFQNEAQLEKSRLLSDRFSAERPKGSFSTLEIQRTEQGDSAMYLCASSPGQGAYTGELFFGEGSRLTVL.

The sample holds a few counts of this clone. The DNA for the CDR3 is TGTGCCAGCAGTACGGGACAGGCCCTTTTCTATGGCTACACCTTC. It encodes CASSTGQALFYGYTF. The genes are TRBV6-5 and TRBJ1-2; 8 bases agree with TRBD1. V was clipped by 5 bases and J by 4 bases; unmatched bases: 9. Germline values: CDR1 MNHEY, CDR2 SVGAGI. The CDR3 runs 15 residues.

This clone appeared many times. CDR3 nucleotides: TGTGCCAGCAGTGAGCGGGACAGCTACGAGCAGTACTTC. It yields the protein CASSERDSYEQYF. This chain connects TRBV2 to TRBJ2-7; D may be TRBD1 (7 bases). The CDR3 is made up of 13 amino acids. Trimming took 3 bases from V and 3 from J, leaving 9 bases between them. CDR1 is SNHLY, CDR2 FYNNEI, per germline.

This sequence joins TRBV2 and TRBJ2-7; weak D call: TRBD2 (6 bases). CDR3 size: 16 residues. V was trimmed by 1 base and J by 4 bases, leaving 17 bases between them. Germline-derived CDR1 and CDR2 are SNHLY and FYNNEI. The CDR3, as DNA: TGTGCCAGCAGTGAAGGTCCGCCAAGGAGCGGGTACGAGCAGTACTTC. This translates into CASSEGPPRSGYEQYF.

This clone was seen only a few times. The CDR3 is CASSDGVSLTEPTDTQYF. The CDR3 DNA is TGTGCCAGCAGTGATGGGGTTTCTCTGACAGAGCCCACAGATACGCAGTATTTT. The gene calls are TRBV25-1 and TRBJ2-3, with D tentatively TRBD1 (5 bases). Germline CDR1 and CDR2: MGHDK and SYGVNS. The CDR3 extends over 18 amino acids. Trimming took off 3 bases at V and 2 bases at J, with 21 bases between the two ends.

The rearrangement links TRBV7-8 to TRBJ1-2; D uncertain. The CDR3 runs to 14 residues. V lost 1 base, J lost 4 bases, and 10 bases lay in between. CDR1 and CDR2 from the germline V gene are SGHVS and FQNEAQ. Here the CDR3 DNA reads TGTGCCAGCAGCTTAGTGGGCCTATCCTATGGCTACACCTTC. Protein sequence: CASSLVGLSYGYTF.

The rearrangement joins TRBV18 to TRBJ2-5; TRBD1 matches 7 bases. V was clipped by 3 bases and J by 1 base; unmatched bases: 5. Germline loops: CDR1 KGHSH, CDR2 LQKENI. The length of the CDR3 is 15 residues. The CDR3: CASSPLTGPQETQYF. CDR3 DNA sequence: TGTGCCAGCTCACCCCTGACAGGGCCCCAAGAGACCCAGTACTTC.

This clone was counted between two and nine times. The V gene is TRBV9, the J gene TRBJ2-2, with TRBD2 as a possible D gene (5 bases). The V gene lost 1 base and the J gene lost 4 bases, with 5 bases spanning the gap. The germline gives CDR1 SGDLS, CDR2 YYNGEE. CDR3 length: 13 residues. The chain's CDR3 is CASSVRGTGELFF. The CDR3 nucleotides are TGTGCCAGCAGCGTACGGGGCACCGGGGAGCTGTTTTTT.

This chain connects TRBV28 to TRBJ2-5; 9 positions agree with TRBD1. With V trimmed by 6 bases and J by 5 bases, 25 bases remained unmatched. The CDR3 is made up of 20 amino acids. Germline V gives CDR1 MDHEN, CDR2 SYDVKM. Here the CDR3 reads CASRIINPLRPYRGRETQYF. The CDR3, as DNA: TGTGCCAGCAGAATAATCAATCCCCTTCGCCCCTACAGGGGGCGTGAGACCCAGTACTTC.

This chain links TRBV7-9 with TRBJ2-7; a weak D match, TRBD2 (6 bases). The CDR3 loop spans 12 amino acids. Trimming removed 3 bases from V and 9 bases from J, with 12 bases in between. The germline gives CDR1 SEHNR, CDR2 FQNEAQ (reference sequence). The CDR3 region has the DNA TGTGCCAGCAGCTTTCCGGGACTTGCGCAGTACTTC. Encoded protein: CASSFPGLAQYF.

This sequence joins TRBV6-1 and TRBJ1-2; D is perhaps TRBD1 (6 bases). CDR1 MNHNS and CDR2 SASEGT come from the germline V gene. CDR3 size: 15 residues. Trimming took off 1 base at V and 2 bases at J, with 11 bases between the two ends. CDR3 DNA: TGTGCCAGCAGTGAAGTAGACAGGCTCAACTATGGCTACACCTTC. This encodes CASSEVDRLNYGYTF.

The chain employs TRBV30 and TRBJ1-3; 8 positions agree with TRBD1. CDR3 length: 14 amino acids. Germline V gene lookup returns CDR1 GTSNPN and CDR2 SVGIG (reference sequence). CDR3 sequence (DNA): TGTGCTTCCGACAGGGGCACCTCTGGAAACACCATATATTTT. Encoded protein: CASDRGTSGNTIYF.

The chain is built from TRBV10-3 and TRBJ1-3; the D gene is possibly TRBD1 (6 bases). CDR1 and CDR2 (germline): ENHRY, SYGVKD. The CDR3 totals 16 residues. V lost 3 bases and J lost 0, with 12 bases in between. The CDR3 protein is CAISENRADSGNTIYF. The CDR3 region has the DNA TGTGCCATCAGTGAAAACAGGGCGGACTCTGGAAACACCATATATTTT.

The chain carries TRBV28 and TRBJ2-5; possibly TRBD1 for D (5 bases). CDR1 MDHEN and CDR2 SYDVKM come from the germline V gene. Trimming removed 5 bases from V and 0 bases from J, with 16 bases in between. This CDR3 spans 16 amino acids. This CDR3 is CASSPPIGAYQETQYF. In nucleotides, the CDR3 is TGTGCCAGCAGTCCCCCTATAGGGGCGTACCAAGAGACCCAGTACTTC.

The chain has TRBV28 and TRBJ1-1; no reliable D call. In germline, CDR1 is MDHEN, CDR2 SYDVKM. Trimming pared 3 bases from V and 7 bases from J, leaving 9 bases between. The CDR3 extends over 12 amino acids. The chain's CDR3 is CASSLLAYEAFF. The CDR3 region has the DNA TGTGCCAGCAGTTTGCTGGCATATGAAGCTTTCTTT. The whole variable domain, filled in from reference TRBV28 and TRBJ1-1, reads DVKVTQSSRYLVKRTGEKVFLECVQDMDHENMFWYRQDPGLGLRLIYFSYDVKMKEKGDIPEGYSVSREKKERFSLILESASTNQTSMYLCASSLLAYEAFFGQGTRLTVV.

The chain couples TRBV14 to TRBJ2-7, with D perhaps matching TRBD2 (6 bases). The CDR3 spans 17 residues. Per germline, CDR1 SGHDN and CDR2 FVKESK. Trimming cost V 1 base and J 4 bases, with 20 bases left between them. CDR3 coding DNA: TGTGCCAGCAGCCAAGGACGCCGGGACTCAACCCTTTACGAGCAGTACTTC. Amino acids: CASSQGRRDSTLYEQYF.

The chain carries TRBV5-1 and TRBJ1-3; D unresolved. V was clipped by 4 bases and J by 0 bases, with 8 bases between them. Per the germline V gene, CDR1 is SGHRS and CDR2 is YFSETQ. CDR3 size: 14 residues. CDR3 sequence (DNA): TGCGCCAGCAGCGAACAGAGCTCTGGAAACACCATATATTTT. Amino acids: CASSEQSSGNTIYF.

This chain connects TRBV4-3 to TRBJ2-1; D is uncertain. The germline V gene has CDR1 LGHNA and CDR2 YSLEER. The V end lost 1 base, the J end lost 3 bases, and 13 bases lay between the germline ends. The CDR3 has 16 amino acids. The CDR3 loop is CASSQVVGALYNEQFF. In DNA form, the CDR3 reads TGCGCCAGCAGCCAAGTCGTCGGTGCCCTCTACAATGAGCAGTTCTTC.

This chain uses TRBV5-4 with TRBJ2-1; 7 nucleotides align to TRBD2. The CDR3 has 15 residues. The V gene's germline CDR1 is SGHNT and CDR2 YYREEE (reference sequence). The V segment lost 2 bases and the J segment 3 bases; nucleotides outside the gene matches: 5. DNA of the CDR3: TGTGCCAGCAGCTTTGGGGGGGAAAACTACAATGAGCAGTTCTTC. Translated: CASSFGGENYNEQFF.

The chain recombines TRBV5-6 with TRBJ2-6; TRBD2 is a possible D gene (6 bases). The V end was cut by 4 bases, the J end by 0 bases, with 8 bases between. CDR3 length: 15 residues. CDR1 is SGHDT and CDR2 is YYEEEE in the germline V gene. CDR3 sequence reads: CASSRDFSGANVLTF. The CDR3 bases are TGTGCCAGCAGCCGGGACTTCTCTGGGGCCAACGTCCTGACTTTC. Filled out from reference TRBV5-6 and TRBJ2-6, the complete variable domain reads DAGVTQSPTHLIKTRGQQVTLRCSPKSGHDTVSWYQQALGQGPQFIFQYYEEEERQRGNFPDRFSGHQFPNYSSELNVNALLLGDSALYLCASSRDFSGANVLTFGAGSRLTVL.

The J gene is TRBJ2-1, the V gene TRBV7-8; TRBD2 is a possible D gene (6 bases). Between the trimmed V and J ends, which lost 1 base and 4 bases, there was a span of 23 bases. The germline gives CDR1 SGHVS, CDR2 FQNEAQ. There are 19 residues in the CDR3. The DNA for the CDR3 is TGTGCCAGCAGCTTAGTTGATAGCGGCAAACTCAGACTATACAATGAGCAGTTCTTC. Its translation: CASSLVDSGKLRLYNEQFF.

V and J are TRBV19 and TRBJ1-4, with TRBD1 matching 9 bases. Trimming cost V 5 bases and J 4 bases; bases outside gene matches: 5. The germline V gene has CDR1 LNHDA and CDR2 SQIVND (reference sequence). The CDR3 has 15 residues. The CDR3 loop is CASSSDRGSNEKLFF. In DNA, the CDR3 is TGTGCCAGTAGTTCTGACAGGGGGAGTAATGAAAAACTGTTTTTT.